This TCR beta chain was obtained from a study of blood T cell repertoires in COVID-19. For the study at large: Acute and convalescent COVID-19 samples came from the United States, Italy and Spain.

Germline V lookup: CDR1 SEHNR, CDR2 FQNEAQ (reference sequence). V was pared by 8 bases and J by 6 bases, with 14 bases between. This CDR3 is 12 amino acids long. Methods used by the authors: From reference gene primer amplification, estimates of nucleated cell counts were derived. Sequencing was performed with immunoSEQ multiplex PCR; in TCRdb, only in-frame clones are kept and a portion is missing. The V and J calls and clone size are taken from that table; D and trimming were inferred from the DNA. The data show 80,000 or so clones, roughly 85% seen once. The chain joins TRBV7-9 to TRBJ2-7, with D possibly TRBD1 on 5 matching bases. What was sequenced was peripheral blood. The TCR comes from a man aged 45-65 years with COVID-19, enrolled during active disease. CDR3 in DNA: TGTGCCAGCCTATCGCAGGGATCCGAGCAGTACTTC. This sequence encodes CASLSQGSEQYF. Full variable domain (rest looked up from reference TRBV7-9 and TRBJ2-7): DTGVSQNPRHKITKRGQNVTFRCDPISEHNRLYWYRQTLGQGPEFLTYFQNEAQLEKSRLLSDRFSAERPKGSFSTLEIQRTEQGDSAMYLCASLSQGSEQYFGPGTRLTVT.